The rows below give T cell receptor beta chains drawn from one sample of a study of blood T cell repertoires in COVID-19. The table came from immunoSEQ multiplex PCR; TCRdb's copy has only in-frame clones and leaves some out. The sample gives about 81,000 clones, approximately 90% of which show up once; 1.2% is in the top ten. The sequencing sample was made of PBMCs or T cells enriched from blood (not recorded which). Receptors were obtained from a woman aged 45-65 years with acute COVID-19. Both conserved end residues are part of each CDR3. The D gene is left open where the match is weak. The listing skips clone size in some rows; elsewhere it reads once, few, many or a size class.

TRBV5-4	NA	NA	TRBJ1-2	TGTGCCAGCAGCCGAACAGGGTTGTATGGCTACACCTTC	CASSRTGLYGYTF
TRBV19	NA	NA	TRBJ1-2	TGTGCCAGTAGTATATCACAGGGAGCTATTGGCTACACCTTC	CASSISQGAIGYTF
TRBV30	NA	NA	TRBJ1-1	TGTGCCTGGACCGAACAAGTCCAAGCTTTCTTT	CAWTEQVQAFF
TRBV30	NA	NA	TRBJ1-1	TGTGCCTGGAGCCGACAGAGGAACACTGAAGCTTTCTTT	CAWSRQRNTEAFF
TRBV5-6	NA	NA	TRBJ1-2	TGTGCCAGCAGCTTGGCCTGGACAGATCCCTATGGCTACACCTTC	CASSLAWTDPYGYTF
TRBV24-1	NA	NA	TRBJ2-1	TGTGCCACCAGCGCCAGAGGCTCCTACAATGAGCAGTTCTTC	CATSARGSYNEQFF
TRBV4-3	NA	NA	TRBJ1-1	TGCGCCAGCAGCCTTCGATTCCCGGGGCAGGGGAGGAACACTGAAGCTTTCTTT	CASSLRFPGQGRNTEAFF
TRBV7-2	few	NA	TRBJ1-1	TGTGCCAGCAGCTTAGGGCAGGGCTGGGCCACTGAAGCTTTCTTT	CASSLGQGWATEAFF
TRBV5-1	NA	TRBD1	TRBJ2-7	TGCGCCAGTCAGTTAAAGACAGGGTTCAACGAGCAGTACTTC	CASQLKTGFNEQYF
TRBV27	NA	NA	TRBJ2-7	TGTGCCAGCAGTTTATCTAGTCTCAGGGGGGACTACGAGCAGTACTTC	CASSLSSLRGDYEQYF
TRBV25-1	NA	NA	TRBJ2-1	TGTGCCAGCAGTGAATTCGGGTCCGATGAGCAGTTCTTC	CASSEFGSDEQFF
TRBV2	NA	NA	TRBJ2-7	TGTGCCAGCAGCGCGACAGGCTACGAGCAGTACTTC	CASSATGYEQYF
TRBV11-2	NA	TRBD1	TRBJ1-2	TGTGCCAGCAGCAGGGACAGAAACTATGGCTACACCTTC	CASSRDRNYGYTF
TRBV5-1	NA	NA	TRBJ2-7	TGCGCCAGCAGCTTGGAACGGCGAGGAGACGAGCAGTACTTC	CASSLERRGDEQYF
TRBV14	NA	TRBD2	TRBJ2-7	TGTGCCAGCAGCCACCGTCGGAGCGGGAGGTTGTGGTACGAGCAGTACTTC	CASSHRRSGRLWYEQYF
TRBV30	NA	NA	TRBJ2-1	TGTGCCTGGAGTCGGACTAACTACAATGAGCAGTTCTTC	CAWSRTNYNEQFF
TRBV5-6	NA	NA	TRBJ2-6	TGTGCCAGCAGCGCCAGGGTCTCTGGGGCCAACGTCCTGACTTTC	CASSARVSGANVLTF
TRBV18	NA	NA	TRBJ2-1	TGTGCCAGCTCACCCATCGGACAGAATGAGCAGTTCTTC	CASSPIGQNEQFF
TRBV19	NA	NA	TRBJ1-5	TGTGCCAGTAGTATACCGGGTCGGCCCCAGCATTTT	CASSIPGRPQHF
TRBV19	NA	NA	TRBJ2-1	TGTGCCAGTAGAATGGGGGGAGGGGGTTACAATGAGCAGTTCTTC	CASRMGGGGYNEQFF
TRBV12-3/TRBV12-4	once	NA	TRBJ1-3	TGTGCCAGCAGTTCCAGGGCTGGAAACACCATATATTTT	CASSSRAGNTIYF
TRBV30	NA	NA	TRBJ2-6	TGTGCCTGGAGCGGGGTGATGGGGGCCAACGTCCTGACTTTC	CAWSGVMGANVLTF
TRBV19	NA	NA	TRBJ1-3	TGTGCCAGTAGTGGTTTGACAGCCACAGGTCCTGGAAACACCATATATTTT	CASSGLTATGPGNTIYF
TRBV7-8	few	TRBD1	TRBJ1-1	TGTGCCAGCAGCCCGGACAGGTCGAACACTGAAGCTTTCTTT	CASSPDRSNTEAFF
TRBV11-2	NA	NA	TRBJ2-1	TGTGCCAGCACCCCTGACAGAGCCTACAATGAGCAGTTCTTC	CASTPDRAYNEQFF
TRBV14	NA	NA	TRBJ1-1	TGTGCCAGCAGCCAAGCATTGGGCCGCCAGGCTGAAGCTTTCTTT	CASSQALGRQAEAFF
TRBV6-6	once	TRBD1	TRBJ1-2	TGTGCCAGCAAAGCCTCGGGACAGGGGGCTGGTGGCTACACCTTC	CASKASGQGAGGYTF
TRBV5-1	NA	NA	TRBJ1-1	TGCGCCAGCAGCCCGGAAGTACAGACGAACACTGAAGCTTTCTTT	CASSPEVQTNTEAFF
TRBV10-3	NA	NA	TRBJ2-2	TGTGCCATCAACACAGGGATGGATACCGGGGAGCTGTTTTTT	CAINTGMDTGELFF
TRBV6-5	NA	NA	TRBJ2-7	TGTGCCAGCAGTTACTCGTCCAGGGGGGTCAACTACGAGCAGTACTTC	CASSYSSRGVNYEQYF
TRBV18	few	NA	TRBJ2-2	TGTGCCAGCTCACCGCGGGGTCGAAGCGGGGAGCTGTTTTTT	CASSPRGRSGELFF
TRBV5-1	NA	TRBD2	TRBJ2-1	TGCGCCAGCACAACTAGCGGGTCCTACAATGAGCAGTTCTTC	CASTTSGSYNEQFF
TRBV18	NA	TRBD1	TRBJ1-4	TGTGCCAGCTCACTGACAGGGCCCGCAACTAATGAAAAACTGTTTTTT	CASSLTGPATNEKLFF
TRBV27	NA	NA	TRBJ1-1	TGTGCCAGCAGTCTTACCCGAGGCGGGGAGACTGAAGCTTTCTTT	CASSLTRGGETEAFF
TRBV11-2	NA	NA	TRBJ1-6	TGTGCCAGCAGCTTAGCTCCCCAACCAGGGCCTAATTCACCCCTCCACTTT	CASSLAPQPGPNSPLHF
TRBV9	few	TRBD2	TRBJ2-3	TGTGCCAGCAGCGGAAGGGGACTAGCGGCATTTGATACGCAGTATTTT	CASSGRGLAAFDTQYF
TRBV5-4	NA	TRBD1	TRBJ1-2	TGTGCCAGCAGTCCAGGACAGGGGGCGACTGGCTACACCTTC	CASSPGQGATGYTF
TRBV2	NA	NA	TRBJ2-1	TGTGCCAGCAGTGAAACTAGTGGTGTGGGAAATGAGCAGTTCTTC	CASSETSGVGNEQFF
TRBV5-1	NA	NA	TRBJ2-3	TGCGCCAGCAGCTTGAGACAGGCCCGCACAGATACGCAGTATTTT	CASSLRQARTDTQYF
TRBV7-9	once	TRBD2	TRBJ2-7	TGTGCCAGCAGCTTAATAGAAGCGGGATTGAACGAGCAGTACTTC	CASSLIEAGLNEQYF
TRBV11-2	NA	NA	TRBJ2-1	TGTGCCAGCAGCTCCCTAACTAGGAATGAGCAGTTCTTC	CASSSLTRNEQFF
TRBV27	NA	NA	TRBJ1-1	TGTGCCTCCGAGGGAGGCGGCACTGAAGCTTTCTTT	CASEGGGTEAFF
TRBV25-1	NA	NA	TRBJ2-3	TGTGCCAGCGGGGGCCCCGAAGCCAGGGATACGCAGTATTTT	CASGGPEARDTQYF
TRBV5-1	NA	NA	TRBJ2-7	TGCGCCAGCAGCTTGGCCATCGACAGTCCTACCTACGAGCAGTACTTC	CASSLAIDSPTYEQYF
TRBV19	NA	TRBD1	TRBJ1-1	TGTGCCAGTAGTGGACAGGGGGTGATCCAAGCCACTGAAGCTTTCTTT	CASSGQGVIQATEAFF
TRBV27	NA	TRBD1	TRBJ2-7	TGTGCCAGCAGTTTGGACAGGGGGATTTACGAGCAGTACTTC	CASSLDRGIYEQYF
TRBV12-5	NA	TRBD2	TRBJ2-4	TGTGCTAGTGGCCCCCGCGGACTAGCGGGAGAAGACATTCAGTACTTC	CASGPRGLAGEDIQYF
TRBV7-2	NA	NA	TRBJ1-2	TGTGCCAGCAGCTTAGCGTTGCGTGAGGGTGGCTACACCTTC	CASSLALREGGYTF
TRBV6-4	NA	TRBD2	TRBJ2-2	TGTGCCAGCAGACAACTAGCGGGAGTCGCCGGGGAGCTGTTTTTT	CASRQLAGVAGELFF
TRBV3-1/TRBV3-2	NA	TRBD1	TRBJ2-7	TGTGCCAGCAGCCACTGGGGACAGTCCATCGATAGCTCCTACGAGCAGTACTTC	CASSHWGQSIDSSYEQYF